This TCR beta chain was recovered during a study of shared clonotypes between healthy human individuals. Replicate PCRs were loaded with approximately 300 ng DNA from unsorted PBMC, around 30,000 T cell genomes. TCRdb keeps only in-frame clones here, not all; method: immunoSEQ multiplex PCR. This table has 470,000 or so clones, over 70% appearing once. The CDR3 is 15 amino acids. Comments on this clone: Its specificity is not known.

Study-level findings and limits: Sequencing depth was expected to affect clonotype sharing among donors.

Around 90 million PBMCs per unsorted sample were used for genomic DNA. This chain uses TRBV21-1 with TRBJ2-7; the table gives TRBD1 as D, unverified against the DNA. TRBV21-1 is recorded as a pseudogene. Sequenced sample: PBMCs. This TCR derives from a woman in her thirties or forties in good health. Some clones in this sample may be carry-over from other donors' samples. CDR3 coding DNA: TGTGCCAGCAGCCCCCTGGACAGGGGAGCTTACGAGCAGTACTTC. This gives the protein CASSPLDRGAYEQYF.